This TCR beta chain was obtained from a study of identical twins. TCRdb ran MiXCR on the 5' RACE reads and lists one entry per CDR3 protein. The sample yields some 570,000 distinct CDR3 sequences, about 20% seen once. Study results and caveats: The models gave estimates that fell short of the out-of-frame TCR alpha sharing seen in monozygotic twins.

Only a few counts were recorded for this clonotype. What it binds is not known. The CDR3 covers 17 residues. The V segment lost 7 bases and the J segment 8 bases; nucleotides outside the gene matches: 16. The germline V gene has CDR1 SNHLY and CDR2 FYNNEI. This sample was shared with a second study, whose subject was yellow fever vaccine responses in identical twins.

The source material was CD4+ T cells sorted from blood. This sequence originates from a woman aged 18-35 years in good health. V usage is TRBV2 and J usage is TRBJ2-2; 10 nucleotides match TRBD2. CDR3 nucleotides: TGTGCCAGCACCTCCACCTTACTAGCGGGAATTCGGGGGGAGCTGTTTTTT. Its protein is CASTSTLLAGIRGELFF.